This T cell receptor (beta chain) was obtained from a study of somatic mutations in cytotoxic T cells in rheumatoid arthritis. Notes on the study in general: For patients with rheumatoid arthritis, CD8+ clonality went up with age, while healthy controls showed no such change. Patients with a largest CD8+ clone exceeding 20% of CD8+ cells numbered about an eighth of the roughly 60.

This CDR3 has 15 residues. Trimming shortened V by 0 bases and J by 7 bases, and 15 bases separated the two germline ends. In germline, CDR1 is MNHNY, CDR2 SVGAGI (reference sequence). Flow cytometry was used to check the purity of CD4+ and CD8+ cells, which had been isolated by positive magnetic bead selection. On this clone itself: Its specificity is not known.

Sequencing used immunoSEQ multiplex PCR; TCRdb keeps in-frame clones, though not all of them. The sample carries about 20,000 clones, about 86% recorded once. The sample comprised CD8+ T cells sorted from blood. This sequence joins TRBV6-6 and TRBJ1-1; TRBD1 is a possible D gene (6 bases). This receptor was identified in a woman in her fifties or sixties in good health. In DNA form, the CDR3 reads TGTGCCAGCAGTTACTCGATATCAGGGGCCGGTGAAGCTTTCTTT. As protein: CASSYSISGAGEAFF.